The entry that follows covers one T cell receptor (beta chain) sequence. What it recognizes is unknown. The length of the CDR3 is 14 residues. This sample's time point: cycle 4 day 1 (C4D1), after less than 7 weeks of nivolumab. Every patient was affected by relapse after autologous stem cell transplantation, while exposure to brentuximab vedotin was not uniform. The study purified CD4+ T cells from thawed PBMCs using magnetic negative selection. Sequencing used immunoSEQ multiplex PCR; TCRdb keeps in-frame clones, though not all of them. The table lists tens of thousands of clones, approximately 90% of them singletons. These data originate in a study of PD-1 blockade in classical Hodgkin lymphoma. Study results and caveats: Only CD4+ TCR diversity, not CD8+, had risen significantly by C4D1. Patients with a complete response exhibited baseline diversity comparable to newly diagnosed patients. The authors have not defined what causes the repertoire differences, possibly disease activity or prior therapy. TCR diversity at baseline was reported to be reduced in newly diagnosed patients relative to healthy donors.

The specimen comprised CD4+ T cells from blood, sampled before the fourth cycle of nivolumab. The V and J genes are TRBV21-1 and TRBJ1-5. TRBV21-1 is a pseudogene segment. This clonotype was sampled from a human donor with classical Hodgkin lymphoma. The CDR3 region is CASIQTYSNQPQHF. CDR3 nucleotides: TGTGCCAGCATACAGACTTATAGCAATCAGCCCCAGCATTTT.